This T cell receptor beta chain was identified during a study of cytomegalovirus exposure and HLA in healthy donors. Germline trimming cut 6 bases from V and 7 bases from J; bases unmatched to any gene: 7. The CDR3 totals 14 residues. Germline-derived CDR1 and CDR2 are SNHLY and FYNNEI. Primers for the PCR totalled 60 Vbeta and 13 Jbeta. Clones were read by immunoSEQ multiplex PCR, and TCRdb kept only the in-frame ones, dropping some. This table has under 200,000 clones, over 65% appearing once. V is TRBV2 and J is TRBJ2-3, with 10 nucleotides matching TRBD1. The origin of this receptor is a man in his 60s in good health and CMV-seronegative. The material sequenced was PBMCs. The CDR3 loop reads CASRRDRGGYTQYF. The CDR3 nucleotides are TGTGCCAGCAGGAGGGACAGGGGCGGTTATACGCAGTATTTT.